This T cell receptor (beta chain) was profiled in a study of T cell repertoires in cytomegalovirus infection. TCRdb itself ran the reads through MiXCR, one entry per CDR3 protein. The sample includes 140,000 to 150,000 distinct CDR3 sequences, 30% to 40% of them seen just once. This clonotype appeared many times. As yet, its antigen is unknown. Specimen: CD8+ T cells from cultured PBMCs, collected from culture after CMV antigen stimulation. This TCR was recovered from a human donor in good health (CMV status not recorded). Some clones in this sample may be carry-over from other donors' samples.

The CDR3 here is CASSLGTMSTDTQYF. In DNA form, the CDR3 reads TGTGCCAGCAGCCTAGGGACTATGAGCACAGATACGCAGTATTTT. This chain uses TRBV7-2 with TRBJ2-3; 7 bases match TRBD2. J lost 0 bases, V lost 5 bases, and 5 bases had no gene match. Looked up from germline, CDR1 is SGHTA and CDR2 is FQGNSA. This CDR3 is built from 15 residues.